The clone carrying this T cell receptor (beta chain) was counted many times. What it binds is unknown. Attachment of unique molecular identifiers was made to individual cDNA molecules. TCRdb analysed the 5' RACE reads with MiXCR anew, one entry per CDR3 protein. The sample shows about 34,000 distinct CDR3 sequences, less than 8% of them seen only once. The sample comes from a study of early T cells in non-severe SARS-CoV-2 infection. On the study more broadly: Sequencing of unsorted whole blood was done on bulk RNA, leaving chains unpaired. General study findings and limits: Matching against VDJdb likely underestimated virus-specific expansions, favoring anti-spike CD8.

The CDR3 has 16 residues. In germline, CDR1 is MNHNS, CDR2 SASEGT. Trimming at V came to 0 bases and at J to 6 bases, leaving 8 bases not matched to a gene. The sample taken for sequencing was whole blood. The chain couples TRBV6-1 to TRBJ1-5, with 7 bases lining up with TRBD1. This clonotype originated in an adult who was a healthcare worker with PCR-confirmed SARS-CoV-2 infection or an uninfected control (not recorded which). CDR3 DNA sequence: TGTGCCAGCAGTGAAGCGACAGGGCGATTTAGTCAGCCCCAGCATTTT. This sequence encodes CASSEATGRFSQPQHF.